A single sample gave rise to the 24 T cell receptor beta chains below, sequenced in a study of human T cells and chemical hapten exposure. TCRdb redid the calling of the RACE reads with MiXCR, one entry per CDR3 protein. Here the sample spans some 87,000 distinct CDR3 sequences, 9% to 12% being singletons. Time point here: patch test 1, 2 weeks after DPC sensitization. Treatment of the sample: therapeutic diphenylcyclopropenone sensitization with weekly scalp DPC. The sequenced sample was whole blood, obtained in connection with sensitization to the hapten diphenylcyclopropenone (DPC). These receptors all come from a woman between 45 and 65 years old with alopecia areata. Some clones in this sample may be carry-over from other donors' samples.

The sample holds many counts of this clonotype. This chain connects TRBV24-1 to TRBJ2-1; D remains unclear. V was clipped by 4 bases and J by 7 bases, with 10 bases between them. Germline V gene data show CDR1 as KGHDR and CDR2 as SFDVKD. The CDR3 runs to 13 residues. The CDR3 sequence is CATSEAGRNEQFF. DNA of the CDR3: TGTGCCACCAGTGAGGCAGGTCGGAATGAGCAGTTCTTC.

The gene calls are TRBV18 and TRBJ1-4, with D maybe TRBD1 (5 bases). V lost 2 bases to trimming and J lost 6 bases, with 10 bases between them. This CDR3 contains 14 residues. Germline lookup yields CDR1 KGHSH and CDR2 LQKENI. CDR3 sequence (DNA): TGTGCCAGCTCACCAGGGCAGGGTCATGAAAAACTGTTTTTT. It encodes CASSPGQGHEKLFF.

The rearrangement links TRBV7-2 to TRBJ2-7; D perhaps matches TRBD1 (5 bases). Trimming removed 3 bases at V and 4 bases at J, with 13 bases between. The CDR3 is 14 amino acids. The germline V gene has CDR1 SGHTA and CDR2 FQGNSA. CDR3 protein: CASSLGRSSYEQYF. The CDR3 nucleotides are TGTGCCAGCAGCTTGGGGCGGTCCTCATACGAGCAGTACTTC.

The sample holds a few counts of this clonotype. V usage is TRBV20-1 and J usage is TRBJ1-5, with 7 bases that match TRBD1. The CDR3 sequence is 13 residues long. V lost 8 bases to trimming and J lost 0 bases; unmatched junction nucleotides: 4. Germline V lookup: CDR1 DFQATT, CDR2 SNEGSKA (reference sequence). CDR3 nucleotide sequence: TGCAGTACCCGGACAGGTAGCAATCAGCCCCAGCATTTT. This gives the protein CSTRTGSNQPQHF.

CDR3 sequence: CASSNGKIHF. As DNA, the CDR3 is TGTGCCAGCAGTAACGGGAAGATCCACTTT. V usage is TRBV2 and J usage is TRBJ1-6; D is undetermined. The ends were cut back, 5 bases at V and 17 bases at J, with 10 bases in the middle. CDR1 SNHLY and CDR2 FYNNEI come from the germline V gene. This CDR3 contains 10 residues. The variable domain in full, completed from reference TRBV2 and TRBJ1-6, reads EPEVTQTPSHQVTQMGQEVILRCVPISNHLYFYWYRQILGQKVEFLVSFYNNEISEKSEIFDDQFSVERPDGSNFTLKIRSTKLEDSAMYFCASSNGKIHFGNGTRLTVT.

This clonotype was seen a few times. The chain has TRBV6-2 or TRBV6-3 and TRBJ2-6, with D hard to call. The germline CDR1 and CDR2 sequences are MNHEY and SVGEGT. Between the trimmed V and J ends, which lost 8 bases and 0 bases, there was a span of 11 bases. This CDR3 comprises 15 residues. CDR3 amino acids: CASFQADSGANVLTF. DNA of the CDR3: TGTGCCAGCTTCCAGGCGGACTCTGGGGCCAACGTCCTGACTTTC.

Only a few counts were recorded for this clonotype. This chain connects TRBV7-2 to TRBJ2-3, with 11 bases identical to TRBD1. In germline, CDR1 is SGHTA, CDR2 FQGNSA. The CDR3 sequence is 16 residues long. The trim removed 1 base at V and 7 bases at J, leaving 7 bases unmatched. CDR3 sequence reads: CASSLEGTGGRNTQYF. The CDR3 DNA sequence: TGTGCCAGCAGCTTAGAAGGGACAGGGGGACGTAATACGCAGTATTTT. Full variable domain (outside the CDR3, taken from reference TRBV7-2 and TRBJ2-3): GAGVSQSPSNKVTEKGKDVELRCDPISGHTALYWYRQSLGQGLEFLIYFQGNSAPDKSGLPSDRFSAERTGGSVSTLTIQRTQQEDSAVYLCASSLEGTGGRNTQYFGPGTRLTVL.

This clonotype was picked up one time. The V gene is TRBV3-1, the J gene TRBJ1-1; D is undetermined. Germline V CDR1 and CDR2: LGHDT, YNNKEL (reference sequence). The CDR3 consists of 14 residues. V lost 1 base and J lost 5, with 11 bases in between. The CDR3 here is CASSQGISGTEAFF. CDR3 coding DNA: TGTGCCAGCAGCCAAGGCATTTCCGGAACTGAAGCTTTCTTT.

The chain joins TRBV5-4 to TRBJ2-5; TRBD2 matches at 12 bases. The J segment lost 1 base and the V segment lost 5 bases, leaving 6 bases of the junction unmatched. The germline CDR1 and CDR2 sequences are SGHNT and YYREEE (reference sequence). The CDR3 has 16 amino acids. CDR3 bases: TGTGCCAGCAGATCGGGACTAGCGGGTTTCCAAGAGACCCAGTACTTC. Translating it yields CASRSGLAGFQETQYF.

The V and J genes are TRBV2 and TRBJ1-1, with 8 positions matching TRBD1. V shed 5 bases, J shed 1 base, and the junction held 6 bases outside the gene matches. Germline assignment: CDR1 SNHLY and CDR2 FYNNEI. This CDR3 is built from 15 residues. In DNA form, the CDR3 reads TGTGCCAGCAGTCGACAGGGGCGTACGAACACTGAAGCTTTCTTT. Translation: CASSRQGRTNTEAFF.

In its sample, this clonotype was seen a few times. The chain is built from TRBV29-1 and TRBJ1-1, with 8 bases matching TRBD1. Germline CDR1 reads SQVTM; CDR2 reads ANQGSEA. The CDR3 contains 15 residues. V lost 5 bases and J lost 1; bases outside the gene matches: 9. Written as DNA, the CDR3 is TGCAGCGTTTTCCTAAACAGGGGGGCGAACACTGAAGCTTTCTTT. It specifies CSVFLNRGANTEAFF.

The chain combines TRBV2 with TRBJ1-1; 9 bases are shared with TRBD1. CDR3 length equals 14 residues. Germline CDR1 and CDR2: SNHLY and FYNNEI. V lost 5 bases to trimming and J lost 5 bases; unmatched junction nucleotides: 6. This chain's CDR3 is CASSPQGARTEAFF. In nucleotides, the CDR3 is TGTGCCAGCAGTCCACAGGGGGCGAGGACTGAAGCTTTCTTT.

This clonotype showed up just a few times. V is TRBV20-1 and J is TRBJ2-3; D is perhaps TRBD2 (5 bases). Germline assignment: CDR1 DFQATT and CDR2 SNEGSKA (reference sequence). Trimming took off 6 bases at V and 1 base at J, with 14 bases between the two ends. The CDR3 is 14 amino acids. CDR3 DNA sequence: TGCAGTGCACGCAGTGGGCGGGGCACAGATACGCAGTATTTT. Protein: CSARSGRGTDTQYF.

The chain employs TRBV7-2 and TRBJ2-7; D gene uncertain. This CDR3 has 13 amino acids. Germline lookup yields CDR1 SGHTA and CDR2 FQGNSA. Trimming stripped 5 bases from V and 4 bases from J, with 12 bases between. The CDR3 DNA is TGTGCCAGCAGCCCCCAAAGAGCTTACGAGCAGTACTTC. Translating gives CASSPQRAYEQYF.

This clonotype showed up many times. This chain's CDR3 is CASSAMGTGNYGYTF. The CDR3 nucleotides are TGTGCCAGCAGTGCCATGGGGACAGGGAACTATGGCTACACCTTC. The gene calls are TRBV28 and TRBJ1-2; 9 bases align to TRBD1. The CDR3 sequence is 15 residues long. Per the germline V gene, CDR1 is MDHEN and CDR2 is SYDVKM. Trimming took 5 bases from V and 2 from J; bases not matched to a gene: 6.

The chain has TRBV27 and TRBJ2-1, with D perhaps given as TRBD1 or TRBD2 (5 bases each). This CDR3 spans 14 amino acids. Trimming shortened V by 3 bases and J by 2 bases, and 8 bases separated the two germline ends. Germline V lookup: CDR1 MNHEY, CDR2 SMNVEV (reference sequence). Written as DNA, the CDR3 is TGTGCCAGCAGTTTCACGGGACCCTACAATGAGCAGTTCTTC. Translation: CASSFTGPYNEQFF.

This clonotype has a handful of counts. The rearrangement uses TRBV7-8 and TRBJ1-2, with TRBD1 matching 7 bases. There are 13 residues in the CDR3. Per the germline V gene, CDR1 is SGHVS and CDR2 is FQNEAQ. Trimming at V came to 5 bases and at J to 4 bases, leaving 4 bases not matched to a gene. The CDR3: CASSEGAPYGYTF. For the CDR3, the DNA is TGTGCCAGCAGCGAGGGGGCTCCCTATGGCTACACCTTC.

This clonotype was picked up many times. This chain connects TRBV11-2 to TRBJ1-1; 7 nucleotides align to TRBD1. The germline V gene encodes CDR1 SGHAT and CDR2 FQNNGV. J lost 0 bases, V lost 8 bases, and 6 bases had no gene match. There are 14 residues in the CDR3. The CDR3 spells CASAVGQLNTEAFF. CDR3 DNA: TGTGCCAGCGCCGTGGGACAGTTGAACACTGAAGCTTTCTTT.

This clonotype has only a few counts. CDR3 bases: TGTGCCAGCAGTGAAGCGGTTACAGGGAACTATGGCTACACCTTC. Translating it yields CASSEAVTGNYGYTF. The V call is TRBV2, the J call TRBJ1-2; tentative D call: TRBD1 (6 bases). The V end was cut by 0 bases, the J end by 2 bases, with 10 bases between. The germline CDR1 and CDR2 sequences are SNHLY and FYNNEI. The CDR3 extends over 15 amino acids.

This clonotype was counted at least ten times. This rearrangement joins TRBV27 to TRBJ1-2; a weak D match, TRBD1 (6 bases). V was shortened by 5 bases and J by 0 bases, with 16 bases between the two germline ends. This CDR3 region has 16 residues. CDR1 is MNHEY, CDR2 SMNVEV, per germline (reference sequence). The CDR3 protein is CASSLRGPDANYGYTF. The CDR3 coding sequence is TGTGCCAGCAGTCTCAGGGGACCCGACGCTAACTATGGCTACACCTTC.

This chain connects TRBV5-6 to TRBJ1-2, with 9 bases that match TRBD1. Trimming removed 4 bases from V and 5 bases from J; junction bases left unmatched: 9. The CDR3 contains 15 residues. Germline CDR1 is SGHDT and CDR2 is YYEEEE. Written as DNA, the CDR3 is TGTGCCAGCAGCCTGTACGGGGACAGGGATTATGGCTACACCTTC. It is translated as CASSLYGDRDYGYTF.

The V call is TRBV7-9, the J call TRBJ2-1; D is perhaps TRBD1 or TRBD2 (5 bases each). This CDR3 comprises 15 residues. The V end was cut by 0 bases, the J end by 12 bases, with 18 bases between. The germline gives CDR1 SEHNR, CDR2 FQNEAQ (reference sequence). CDR3 loop: CASSLAGAEQVWQFF. DNA of the CDR3: TGTGCCAGCAGCTTAGCCGGGGCAGAGCAAGTCTGGCAGTTCTTC. Looking up the rest from reference TRBV7-9 and TRBJ2-1 gives the full variable domain: DTGVSQNPRHKITKRGQNVTFRCDPISEHNRLYWYRQTLGQGPEFLTYFQNEAQLEKSRLLSDRFSAERPKGSFSTLEIQRTEQGDSAMYLCASSLAGAEQVWQFFGPGTRLTVL.

This clonotype was seen a handful of times. V and J are TRBV7-2 and TRBJ2-1; D is unclear. CDR3 length equals 15 residues. V was clipped by 4 bases and J by 8 bases, with 18 bases between them. CDR1 SGHTA and CDR2 FQGNSA come from the germline V gene. The CDR3 nucleotides read TGTGCCAGCAGCTCTAACTGGGGTTTGCCCGATGAGCAGTTCTTC. Amino acids: CASSSNWGLPDEQFF.

This clonotype was recorded at least ten times. The CDR3 here is CASSLRGTGMNIPREQYF. The CDR3 nucleotides read TGTGCCAGCAGCTTACGAGGGACAGGCATGAATATACCCCGGGAGCAGTACTTC. This chain connects TRBV11-2 to TRBJ2-7; 8 nucleotides align to TRBD1. The CDR3 has 18 amino acids. Germline assignment: CDR1 SGHAT and CDR2 FQNNGV. Trimming took 2 bases from V and 7 from J; bases not matched to a gene: 19.